This T cell receptor (beta chain) was sequenced in a study of response to subunit inactivated influenza vaccine. One entry per CDR3 protein results from TCRdb running MiXCR on the RT-PCR reads. The sample has approximately 250,000 distinct CDR3 sequences; roughly an eighth are singletons. Study-wide results and caveats: Authors suggested each seasonal flu vaccination may recruit only limited numbers of new T cells.

On this clonotype itself: What it binds is unknown.

This specimen was non-naive T cells sorted from PBMCs, taken 14 to 15 days before vaccination. The receptor's source is a man aged 50-60 years who received an inactivated influenza vaccine.

This CDR3 reads CSATSGGHTDTQYF. The CDR3 DNA sequence: TGCAGTGCTACTAGCGGGGGACACACAGATACGCAGTATTTT. The gene calls are TRBV20-1 and TRBJ2-3, with 10 bases fitting TRBD2. This CDR3 spans 14 amino acids. The trim removed 4 bases at V and 2 bases at J, leaving 3 bases unmatched. Germline V gene lookup returns CDR1 DFQATT and CDR2 SNEGSKA (reference sequence).